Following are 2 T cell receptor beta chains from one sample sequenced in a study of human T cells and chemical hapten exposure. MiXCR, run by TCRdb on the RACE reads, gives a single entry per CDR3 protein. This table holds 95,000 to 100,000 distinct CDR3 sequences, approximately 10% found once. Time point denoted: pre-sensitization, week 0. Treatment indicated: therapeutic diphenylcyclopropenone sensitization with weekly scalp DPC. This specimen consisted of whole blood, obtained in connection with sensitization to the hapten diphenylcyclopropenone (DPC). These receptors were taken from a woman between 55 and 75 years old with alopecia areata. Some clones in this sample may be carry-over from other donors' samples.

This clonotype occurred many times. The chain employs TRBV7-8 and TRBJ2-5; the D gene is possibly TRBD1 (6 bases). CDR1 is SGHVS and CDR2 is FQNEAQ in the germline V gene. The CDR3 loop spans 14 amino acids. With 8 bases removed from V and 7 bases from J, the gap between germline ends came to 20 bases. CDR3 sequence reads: CASLGPGTRMTQYF. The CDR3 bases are TGTGCCAGCCTCGGTCCCGGGACAAGGATGACCCAGTACTTC. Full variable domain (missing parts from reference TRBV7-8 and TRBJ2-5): GAGVSQSPRYKVAKRGQDVALRCDPISGHVSLFWYQQALGQGPEFLTYFQNEAQLDKSGLPSDRFFAERPEGSVSTLKIQRTQQEDSAVYLCASLGPGTRMTQYFGPGTRLLVL.

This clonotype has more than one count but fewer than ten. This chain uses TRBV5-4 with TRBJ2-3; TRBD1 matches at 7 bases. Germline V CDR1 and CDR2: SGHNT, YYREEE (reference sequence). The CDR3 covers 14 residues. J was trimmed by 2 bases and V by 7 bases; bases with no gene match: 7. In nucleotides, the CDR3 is TGTGCCAGCGGGACAGAGCGATTCACAGATACGCAGTATTTT. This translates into CASGTERFTDTQYF.